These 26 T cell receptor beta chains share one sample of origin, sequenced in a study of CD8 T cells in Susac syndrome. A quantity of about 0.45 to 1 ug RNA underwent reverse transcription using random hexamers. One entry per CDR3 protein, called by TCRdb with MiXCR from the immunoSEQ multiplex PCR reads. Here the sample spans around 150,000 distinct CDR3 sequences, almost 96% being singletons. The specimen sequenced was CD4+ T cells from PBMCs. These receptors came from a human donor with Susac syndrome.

The CDR3 coding sequence is TGCAGTGCCCTGGACAGGCAAAATGAAAAACTGTTTTTT. The encoded protein is CSALDRQNEKLFF. The chain uses TRBV20-1 and TRBJ1-4; 7 positions match TRBD1. This CDR3 has 13 residues. Germline trimming cut 6 bases from V and 5 bases from J; bases unmatched to any gene: 6. The germline V gene has CDR1 DFQATT and CDR2 SNEGSKA (reference sequence).

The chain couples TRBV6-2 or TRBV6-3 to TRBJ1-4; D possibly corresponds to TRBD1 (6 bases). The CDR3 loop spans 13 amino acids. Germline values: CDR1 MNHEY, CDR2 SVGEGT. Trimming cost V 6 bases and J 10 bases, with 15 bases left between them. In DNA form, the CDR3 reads TGTGCCAGCAGCCCTGGGACACTGGGAAAACTGTTTTTT. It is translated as CASSPGTLGKLFF.

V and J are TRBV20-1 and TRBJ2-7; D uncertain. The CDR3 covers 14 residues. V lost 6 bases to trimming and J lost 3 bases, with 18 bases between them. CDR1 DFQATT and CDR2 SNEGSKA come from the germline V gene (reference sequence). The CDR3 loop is CSAHDAGPLYEQYF. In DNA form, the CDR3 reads TGCAGTGCCCACGACGCTGGACCTCTCTACGAGCAGTACTTC.

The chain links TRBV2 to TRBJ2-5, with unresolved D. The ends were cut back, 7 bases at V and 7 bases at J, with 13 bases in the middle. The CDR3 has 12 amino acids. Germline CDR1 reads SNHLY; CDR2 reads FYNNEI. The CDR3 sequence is CASKLLYGTQYF. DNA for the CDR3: TGTGCCAGCAAACTGCTATATGGGACCCAGTACTTC.

CDR3 region: CASSESGSVYEQYF. The DNA for the CDR3 is TGTGCCAGCAGTGAATCTGGGAGCGTCTACGAGCAGTACTTC. The gene calls are TRBV2 and TRBJ2-7, with D possibly TRBD2 on 5 matching bases. The V end lost 2 bases, the J end lost 3 bases, and 11 bases lay between the germline ends. Germline values: CDR1 SNHLY, CDR2 FYNNEI. There are 14 residues in the CDR3.

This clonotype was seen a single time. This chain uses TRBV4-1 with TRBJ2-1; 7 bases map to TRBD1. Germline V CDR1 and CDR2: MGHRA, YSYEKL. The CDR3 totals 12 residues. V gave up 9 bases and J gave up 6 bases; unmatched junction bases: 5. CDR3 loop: CASGTALNEQFF. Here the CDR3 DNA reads TGCGCCAGTGGGACAGCTCTCAATGAGCAGTTCTTC.

CDR3: CSASPPSLTDTQYF. The CDR3 region has the DNA TGCAGTGCTAGTCCCCCCTCCCTTACAGATACGCAGTATTTT. V usage is TRBV20-1 and J usage is TRBJ2-3; D is uncertain. CDR3 size: 14 residues. Germline V gene sequence: CDR1 DFQATT, CDR2 SNEGSKA (reference sequence). V lost 3 bases to trimming and J lost 3 bases, with 13 bases between them.

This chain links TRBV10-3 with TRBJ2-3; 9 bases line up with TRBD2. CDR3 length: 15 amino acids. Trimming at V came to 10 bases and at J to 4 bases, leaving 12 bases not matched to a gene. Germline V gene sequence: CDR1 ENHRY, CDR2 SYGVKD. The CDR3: CATLGEAGGADTQYF. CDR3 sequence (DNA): TGTGCCACCCTAGGGGAAGCGGGAGGTGCAGATACGCAGTATTTT.

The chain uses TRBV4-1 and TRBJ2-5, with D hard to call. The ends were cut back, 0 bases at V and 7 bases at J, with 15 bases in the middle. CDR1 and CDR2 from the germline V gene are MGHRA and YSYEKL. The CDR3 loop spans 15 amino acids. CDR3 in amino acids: CASSQDETAGRTQYF. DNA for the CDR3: TGCGCCAGCAGCCAAGATGAAACTGCCGGTAGGACCCAGTACTTC.

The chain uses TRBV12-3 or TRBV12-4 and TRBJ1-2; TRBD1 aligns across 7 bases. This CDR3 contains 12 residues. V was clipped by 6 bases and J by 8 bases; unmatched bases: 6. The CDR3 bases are TGTGCCAGCAGCTCGAGGGGGCCGGGCTACACCTTC. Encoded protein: CASSSRGPGYTF.

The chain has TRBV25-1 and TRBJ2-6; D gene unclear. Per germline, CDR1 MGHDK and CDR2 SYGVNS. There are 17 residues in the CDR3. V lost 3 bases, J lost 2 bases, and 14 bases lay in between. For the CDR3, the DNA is TGTGCCAGCAGTGATCACAAGACGGGTGCTGGGGCCAACGTCCTGACTTTC. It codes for CASSDHKTGAGANVLTF.

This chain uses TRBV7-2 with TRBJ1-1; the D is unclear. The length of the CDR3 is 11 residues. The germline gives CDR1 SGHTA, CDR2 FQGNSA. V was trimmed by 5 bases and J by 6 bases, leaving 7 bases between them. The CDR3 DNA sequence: TGTGCCAGCAGCGCAAGCCCTGAAGCTTTCTTT. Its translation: CASSASPEAFF.

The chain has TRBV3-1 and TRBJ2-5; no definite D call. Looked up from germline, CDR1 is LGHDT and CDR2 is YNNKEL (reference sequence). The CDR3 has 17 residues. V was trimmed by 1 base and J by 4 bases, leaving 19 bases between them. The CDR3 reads CASSQGIGPASGETQYF. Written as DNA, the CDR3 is TGTGCCAGCAGCCAAGGTATCGGGCCGGCGTCGGGAGAGACCCAGTACTTC.

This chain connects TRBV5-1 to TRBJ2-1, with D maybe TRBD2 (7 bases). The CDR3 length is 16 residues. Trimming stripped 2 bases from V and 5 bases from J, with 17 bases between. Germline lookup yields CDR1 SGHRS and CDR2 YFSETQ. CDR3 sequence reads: CASSLFVGGTNNEQFF. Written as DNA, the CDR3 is TGCGCCAGCAGCTTATTTGTGGGAGGGACAAACAATGAGCAGTTCTTC.

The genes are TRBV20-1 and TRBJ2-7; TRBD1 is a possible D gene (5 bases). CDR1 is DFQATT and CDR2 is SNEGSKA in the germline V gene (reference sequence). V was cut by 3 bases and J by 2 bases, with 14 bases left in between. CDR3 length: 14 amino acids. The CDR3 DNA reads TGCAGTGCTAGGGAAGACAGCTCCACCTACGAGCAGTACTTC. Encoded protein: CSAREDSSTYEQYF.

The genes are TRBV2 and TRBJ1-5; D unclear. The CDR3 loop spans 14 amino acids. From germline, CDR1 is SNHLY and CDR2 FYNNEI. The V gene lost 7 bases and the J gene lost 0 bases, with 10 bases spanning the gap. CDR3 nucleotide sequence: TGTGCCAGCATCTCGAGTGATAGCAATCAGCCCCAGCATTTT. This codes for CASISSDSNQPQHF.

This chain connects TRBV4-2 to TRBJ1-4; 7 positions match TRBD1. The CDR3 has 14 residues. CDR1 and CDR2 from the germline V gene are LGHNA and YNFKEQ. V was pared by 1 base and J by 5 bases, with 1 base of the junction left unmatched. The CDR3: CASSQGGGNEKLFF. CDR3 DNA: TGTGCCAGCAGCCAAGGAGGGGGCAATGAAAAACTGTTTTTT.

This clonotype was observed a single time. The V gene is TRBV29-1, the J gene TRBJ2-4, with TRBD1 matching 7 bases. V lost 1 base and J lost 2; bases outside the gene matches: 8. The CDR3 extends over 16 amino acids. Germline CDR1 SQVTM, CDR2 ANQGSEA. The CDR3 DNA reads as TGCAGCGTTGAAGGGAGGACAGGAGCTTCCAAAAACATTCAGTACTTC. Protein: CSVEGRTGASKNIQYF.

The CDR3 nucleotides are TGCGCCAGCAGCTTGTCGGTTAACAATGAGCAGTTCTTC. Encoded protein: CASSLSVNNEQFF. V usage is TRBV5-1 and J usage is TRBJ2-1; D gene unclear. Germline-derived CDR1 and CDR2 are SGHRS and YFSETQ. The CDR3 spans 13 residues. V lost 1 base and J lost 5, with 7 bases in between.

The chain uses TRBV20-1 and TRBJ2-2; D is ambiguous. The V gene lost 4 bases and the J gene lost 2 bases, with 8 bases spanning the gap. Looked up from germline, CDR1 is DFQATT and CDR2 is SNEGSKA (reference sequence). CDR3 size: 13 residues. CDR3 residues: CSATATNTGELFF. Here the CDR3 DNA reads TGCAGTGCTACGGCTACCAACACCGGGGAGCTGTTTTTT.

CDR3 protein: CASSYRLDGVNEQFF. CDR3 coding DNA: TGTGCCAGCAGCTACCGACTAGATGGGGTCAATGAGCAGTTCTTC. The chain combines TRBV7-9 with TRBJ2-1; D possibly corresponds to TRBD2 (6 bases). This CDR3 is 15 amino acids long. The germline CDR1 and CDR2 sequences are SEHNR and FQNEAQ (reference sequence). The V gene lost 4 bases and the J gene lost 6 bases, with 16 bases spanning the gap.

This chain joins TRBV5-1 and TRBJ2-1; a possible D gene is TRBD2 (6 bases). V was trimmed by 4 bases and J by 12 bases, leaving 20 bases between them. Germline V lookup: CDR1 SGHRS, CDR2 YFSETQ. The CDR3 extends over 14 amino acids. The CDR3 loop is CASSTDGTLELQFF. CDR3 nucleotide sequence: TGCGCCAGCAGCACGGACGGGACTCTCGAGTTGCAGTTCTTC.

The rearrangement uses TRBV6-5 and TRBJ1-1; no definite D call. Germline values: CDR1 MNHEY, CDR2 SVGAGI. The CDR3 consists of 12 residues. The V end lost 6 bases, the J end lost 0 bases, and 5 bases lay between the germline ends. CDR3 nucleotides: TGTGCCAGCAGAAACGTGAACACTGAAGCTTTCTTT. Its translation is CASRNVNTEAFF.

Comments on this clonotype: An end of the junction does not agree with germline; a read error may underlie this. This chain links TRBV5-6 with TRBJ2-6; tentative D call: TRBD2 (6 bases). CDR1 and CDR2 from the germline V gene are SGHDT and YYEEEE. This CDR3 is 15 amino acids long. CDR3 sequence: CASSLAGAGANVLIF. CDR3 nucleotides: TGTGCCAGCAGCTTGGCGGGAGCTGGGGCCAACGTCCTGATTTTC.

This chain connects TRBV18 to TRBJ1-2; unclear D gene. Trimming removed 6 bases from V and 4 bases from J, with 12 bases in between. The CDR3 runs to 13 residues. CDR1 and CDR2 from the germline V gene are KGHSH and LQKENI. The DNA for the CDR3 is TGTGCCAGCTCCCCCGACGAATTCTATGGCTACACCTTC. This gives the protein CASSPDEFYGYTF.

CDR3 nucleotides: TGTGCCACCAGCAGAGATCGTGTAGGAGATGAGCAGTTCTTC. Amino acids: CATSRDRVGDEQFF. V gene TRBV15 combines with J gene TRBJ2-1, with D unresolved. This CDR3 is built from 14 residues. V lost 0 bases and J lost 8, with 11 bases in between. Germline assignment: CDR1 LNHNV and CDR2 YYDKDF (reference sequence).